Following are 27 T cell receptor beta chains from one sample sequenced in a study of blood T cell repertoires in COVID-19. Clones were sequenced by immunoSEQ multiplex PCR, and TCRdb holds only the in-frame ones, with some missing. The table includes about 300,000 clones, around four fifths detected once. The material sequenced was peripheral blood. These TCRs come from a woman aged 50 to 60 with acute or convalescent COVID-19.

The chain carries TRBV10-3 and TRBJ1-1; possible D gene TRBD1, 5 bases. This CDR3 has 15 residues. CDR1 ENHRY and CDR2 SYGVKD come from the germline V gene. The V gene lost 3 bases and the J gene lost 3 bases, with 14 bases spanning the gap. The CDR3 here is CAISEMGLQDTEAFF. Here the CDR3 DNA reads TGTGCCATCAGTGAAATGGGGTTACAGGACACTGAAGCTTTCTTT.

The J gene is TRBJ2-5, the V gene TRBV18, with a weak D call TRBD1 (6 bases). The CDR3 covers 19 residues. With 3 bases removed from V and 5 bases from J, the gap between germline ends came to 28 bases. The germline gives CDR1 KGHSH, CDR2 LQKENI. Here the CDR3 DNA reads TGTGCCAGCTCACCCTTATCTGGCCAGGGGACCGCCCTTGGTGAGACCCAGTACTTC. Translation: CASSPLSGQGTALGETQYF.

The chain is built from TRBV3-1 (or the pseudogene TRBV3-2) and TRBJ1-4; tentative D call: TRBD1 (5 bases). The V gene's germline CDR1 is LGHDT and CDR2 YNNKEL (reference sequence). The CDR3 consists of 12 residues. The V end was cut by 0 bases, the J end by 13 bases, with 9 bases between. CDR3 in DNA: TGTGCCAGCAGCCAAGATCAGGGTGGACTGTTTTTT. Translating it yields CASSQDQGGLFF.

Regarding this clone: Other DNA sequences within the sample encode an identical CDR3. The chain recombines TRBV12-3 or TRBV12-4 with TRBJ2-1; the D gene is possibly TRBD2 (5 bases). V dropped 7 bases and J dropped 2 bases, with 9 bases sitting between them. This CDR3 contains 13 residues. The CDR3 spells CASTSGTYNEQFF. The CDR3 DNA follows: TGTGCCAGCACTTCGGGAACCTACAATGAGCAGTTCTTC.

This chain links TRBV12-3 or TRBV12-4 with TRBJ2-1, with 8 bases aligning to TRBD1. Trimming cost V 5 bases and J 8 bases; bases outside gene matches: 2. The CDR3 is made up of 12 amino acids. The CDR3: CASSPRGHEQFF. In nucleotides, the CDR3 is TGTGCCAGCAGTCCCAGGGGGCATGAGCAGTTCTTC.

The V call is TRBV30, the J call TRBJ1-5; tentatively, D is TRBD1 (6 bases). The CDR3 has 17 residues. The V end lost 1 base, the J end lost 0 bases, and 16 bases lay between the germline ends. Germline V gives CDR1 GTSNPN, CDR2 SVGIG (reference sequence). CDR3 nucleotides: TGTGCCTGGAGTGATACAGGGACGGGTTATAGCAATCAGCCCCAGCATTTT. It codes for CAWSDTGTGYSNQPQHF.

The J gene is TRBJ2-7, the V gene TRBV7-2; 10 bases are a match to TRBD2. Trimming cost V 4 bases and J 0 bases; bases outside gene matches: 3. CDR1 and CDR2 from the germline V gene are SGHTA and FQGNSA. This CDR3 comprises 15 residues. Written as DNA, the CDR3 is TGTGCCAGCAGCTCCCGGACTAGCGGCTCCTACGAGCAGTACTTC. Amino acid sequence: CASSSRTSGSYEQYF.

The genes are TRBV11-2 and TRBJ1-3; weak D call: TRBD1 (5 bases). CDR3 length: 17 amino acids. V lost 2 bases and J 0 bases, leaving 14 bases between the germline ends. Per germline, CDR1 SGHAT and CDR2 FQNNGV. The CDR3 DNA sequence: TGTGCCAGCAGCTTACCCAGGGTATTTGGCTCTGGAAACACCATATATTTT. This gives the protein CASSLPRVFGSGNTIYF.

The CDR3 sequence is CASSLRTSGGVSTDTQYF. CDR3 in DNA: TGTGCCAGCAGCTTAAGGACTAGCGGGGGAGTAAGCACAGATACGCAGTATTTT. The chain joins TRBV7-8 to TRBJ2-3; 13 nucleotides line up with TRBD2. With V trimmed by 2 bases and J by 0 bases, 5 bases remained unmatched. The length of the CDR3 is 18 residues. In germline, CDR1 is SGHVS, CDR2 FQNEAQ.

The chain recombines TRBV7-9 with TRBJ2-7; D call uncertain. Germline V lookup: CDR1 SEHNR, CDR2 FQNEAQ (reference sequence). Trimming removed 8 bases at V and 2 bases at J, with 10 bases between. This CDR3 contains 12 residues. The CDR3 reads CASAPTPYEQYF. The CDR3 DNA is TGTGCCAGCGCACCTACGCCCTACGAGCAGTACTTC.

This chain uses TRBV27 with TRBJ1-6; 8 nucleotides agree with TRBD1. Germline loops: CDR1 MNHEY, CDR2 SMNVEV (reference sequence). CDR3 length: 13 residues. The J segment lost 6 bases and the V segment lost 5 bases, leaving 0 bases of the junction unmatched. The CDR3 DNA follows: TGTGCCAGCAGTGACAGGGGTAATTCACCCCTCCACTTT. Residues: CASSDRGNSPLHF.

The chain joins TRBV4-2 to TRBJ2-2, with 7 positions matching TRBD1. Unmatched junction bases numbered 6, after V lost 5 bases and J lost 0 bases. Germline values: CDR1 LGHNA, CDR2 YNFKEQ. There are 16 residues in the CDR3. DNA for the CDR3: TGTGCCAGCAGCGCCGGGCAGGGGGCGAACACCGGGGAGCTGTTTTTT. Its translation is CASSAGQGANTGELFF.

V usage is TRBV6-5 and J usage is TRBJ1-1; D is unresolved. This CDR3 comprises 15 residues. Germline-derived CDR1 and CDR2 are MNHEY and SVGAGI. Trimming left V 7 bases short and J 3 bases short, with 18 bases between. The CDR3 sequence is CASIRGTSQDTEAFF. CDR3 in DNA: TGTGCCAGCATTCGGGGAACCAGCCAGGACACTGAAGCTTTCTTT.

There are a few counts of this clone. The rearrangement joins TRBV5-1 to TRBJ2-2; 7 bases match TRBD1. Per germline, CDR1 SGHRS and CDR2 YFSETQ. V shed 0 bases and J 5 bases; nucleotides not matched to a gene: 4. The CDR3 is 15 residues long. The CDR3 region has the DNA TGCGCCAGCAGCTTGGCGACAGGGTCGACCGGGGAGCTGTTTTTT. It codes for CASSLATGSTGELFF. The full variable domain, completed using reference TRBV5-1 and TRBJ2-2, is KAGVTQTPRYLIKTRGQQVTLSCSPISGHRSVSWYQQTPGQGLQFLFEYFSETQRNKGNFPGRFSGRQFSNSRSEMNVSTLELGDSALYLCASSLATGSTGELFFGEGSRLTVL.

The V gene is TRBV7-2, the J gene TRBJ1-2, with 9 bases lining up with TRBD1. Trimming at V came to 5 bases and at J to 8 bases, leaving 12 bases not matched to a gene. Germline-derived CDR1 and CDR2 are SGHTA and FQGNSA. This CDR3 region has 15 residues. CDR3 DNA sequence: TGTGCCAGCAGCGAGGGGACAGGGATGAGGAACGGCTACACCTTC. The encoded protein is CASSEGTGMRNGYTF. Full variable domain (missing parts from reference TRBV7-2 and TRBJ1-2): GAGVSQSPSNKVTEKGKDVELRCDPISGHTALYWYRQSLGQGLEFLIYFQGNSAPDKSGLPSDRFSAERTGGSVSTLTIQRTQQEDSAVYLCASSEGTGMRNGYTFGSGTRLTVV.

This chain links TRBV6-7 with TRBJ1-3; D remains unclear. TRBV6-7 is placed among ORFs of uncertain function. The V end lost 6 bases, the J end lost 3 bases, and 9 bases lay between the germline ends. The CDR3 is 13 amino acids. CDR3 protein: CASSPGGGNTIYF. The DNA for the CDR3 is TGTGCCAGCAGCCCCGGAGGTGGAAACACCATATATTTT.

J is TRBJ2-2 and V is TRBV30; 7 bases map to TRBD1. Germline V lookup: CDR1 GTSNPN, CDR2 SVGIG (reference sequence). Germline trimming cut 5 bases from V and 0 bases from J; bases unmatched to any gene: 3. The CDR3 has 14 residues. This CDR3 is CAWAGTANTGELFF. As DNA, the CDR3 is TGTGCCTGGGCCGGGACAGCGAACACCGGGGAGCTGTTTTTT.

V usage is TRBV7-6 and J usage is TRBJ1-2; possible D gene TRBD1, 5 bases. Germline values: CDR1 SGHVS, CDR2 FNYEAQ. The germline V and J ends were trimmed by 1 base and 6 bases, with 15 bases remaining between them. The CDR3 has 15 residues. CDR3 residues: CASSLGLEGANGYTF. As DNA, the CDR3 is TGTGCCAGCAGCTTAGGCTTAGAAGGGGCTAATGGCTACACCTTC.

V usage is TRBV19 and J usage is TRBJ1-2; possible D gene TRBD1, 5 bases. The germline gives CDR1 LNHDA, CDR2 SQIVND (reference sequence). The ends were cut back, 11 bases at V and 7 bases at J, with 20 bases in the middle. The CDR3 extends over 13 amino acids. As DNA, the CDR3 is TGTGCCTCGAACGATCAGGGTCGGCTTGGCTACACCTTC. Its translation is CASNDQGRLGYTF.

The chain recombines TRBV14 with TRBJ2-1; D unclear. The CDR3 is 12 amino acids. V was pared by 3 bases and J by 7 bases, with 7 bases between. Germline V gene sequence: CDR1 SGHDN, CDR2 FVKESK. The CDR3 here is CASSHTGNEQFF. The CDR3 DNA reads TGTGCCAGCAGCCATACGGGTAATGAGCAGTTCTTC.

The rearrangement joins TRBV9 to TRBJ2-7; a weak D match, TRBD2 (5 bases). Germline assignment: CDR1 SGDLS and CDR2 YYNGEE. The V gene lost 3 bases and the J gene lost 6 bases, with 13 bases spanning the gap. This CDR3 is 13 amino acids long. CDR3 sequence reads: CASSGESGVEQYF. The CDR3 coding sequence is TGTGCCAGCAGCGGGGAGAGTGGGGTCGAGCAGTACTTC.

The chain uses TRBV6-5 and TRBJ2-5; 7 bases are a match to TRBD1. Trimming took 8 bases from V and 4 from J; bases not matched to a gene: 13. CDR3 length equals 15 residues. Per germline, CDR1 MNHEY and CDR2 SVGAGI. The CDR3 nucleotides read TGTGCCAGCTCTAGAGGACAGGCGGCCCCAGAGACCCAGTACTTC. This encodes CASSRGQAAPETQYF.

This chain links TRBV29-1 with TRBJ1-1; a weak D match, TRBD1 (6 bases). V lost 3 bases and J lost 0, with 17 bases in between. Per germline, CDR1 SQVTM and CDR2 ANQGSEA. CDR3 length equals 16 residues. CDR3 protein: CSVDGQYSFMNTEAFF. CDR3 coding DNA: TGCAGCGTTGATGGACAGTATTCATTCATGAACACTGAAGCTTTCTTT.

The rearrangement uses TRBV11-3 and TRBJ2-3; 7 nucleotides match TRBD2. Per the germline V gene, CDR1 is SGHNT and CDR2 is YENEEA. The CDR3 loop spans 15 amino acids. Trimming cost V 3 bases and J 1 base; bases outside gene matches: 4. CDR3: CASSLGAGRTDTQYF. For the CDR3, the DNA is TGTGCCAGCAGCTTGGGAGCGGGACGCACAGATACGCAGTATTTT.

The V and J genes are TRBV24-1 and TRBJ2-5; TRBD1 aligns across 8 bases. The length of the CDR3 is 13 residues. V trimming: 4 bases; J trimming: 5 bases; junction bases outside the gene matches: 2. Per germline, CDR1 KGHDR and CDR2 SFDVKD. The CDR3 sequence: CATSDWTGETQYF. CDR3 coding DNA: TGTGCCACCAGTGACTGGACAGGGGAGACCCAGTACTTC.

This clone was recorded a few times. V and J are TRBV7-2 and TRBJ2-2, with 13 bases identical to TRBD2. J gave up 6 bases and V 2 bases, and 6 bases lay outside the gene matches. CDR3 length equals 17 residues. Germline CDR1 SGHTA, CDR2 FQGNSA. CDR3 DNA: TGTGCCAGCAGCTTAACTAGCGGGGGGGCCGTGTCCGGGGAGCTGTTTTTT. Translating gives CASSLTSGGAVSGELFF.

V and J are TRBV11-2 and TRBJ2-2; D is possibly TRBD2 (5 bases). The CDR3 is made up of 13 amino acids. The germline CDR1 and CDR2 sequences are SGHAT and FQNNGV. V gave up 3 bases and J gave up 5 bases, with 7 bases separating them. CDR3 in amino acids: CASSFGRTGELFF. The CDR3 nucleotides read TGTGCCAGCAGCTTTGGGAGAACCGGGGAGCTGTTTTTT.